This note documents a single T cell receptor beta chain sequence. What it binds is unknown. The data were obtained in a study of CD8+CD57+ T cells in acquired aplastic anemia. Study-level background: Across the sorted CD4+ and CD8+ cells, DNA amounts averaged about 3 ug. Average CD4+ read depth in healthy donors was 9.5 million to 13 million reads.

Genomic DNA, serving as template, underwent TCR beta VDJ and CDR3 profiling. Each CDR3 protein is one row after TCRdb ran MiXCR on the reads. The repertoire holds some 200,000 distinct CDR3 sequences, about 37% seen once, with 1% to 1.3% in the top ten. Study findings and constraints: Patients and healthy controls showed no significant CD8+ Simpson's diversity difference. There were roughly 28 CD8+ CDR3 sequences that occurred in both patients and controls.

This CDR3 has 16 residues. Germline lookup yields CDR1 LNHDA and CDR2 SQIVND (reference sequence). Trimming took 8 bases from V and 0 from J; bases not matched to a gene: 9. The sequence was collected from a human donor in good health, serving as a control. V and J are TRBV19 and TRBJ2-1; 8 bases fit TRBD2. The sample consisted of sorted CD4+, CD8+, or CD8+CD57+ T cells (not recorded which) from PBMCs. Here the CDR3 DNA reads TGTGCCAGTGGGGGCGGGGGGCTTAGCTCCTACAATGAGCAGTTCTTC. Residues: CASGGGGLSSYNEQFF. Full variable domain (outside the CDR3, taken from reference TRBV19 and TRBJ2-1): DGGITQSPKYLFRKEGQNVTLSCEQNLNHDAMYWYRQDPGQGLRLIYYSQIVNDFQKGDIAEGYSVSREKKESFPLTVTSAQKNPTAFYLCASGGGGLSSYNEQFFGPGTRLTVL.